The 21 T cell receptor beta chains below were found in one sample sequenced in a study of identical twins. MiXCR was run by TCRdb on the 5' RACE reads, yielding one entry per CDR3 protein. The data show a few hundred thousand distinct CDR3 sequences, 18% seen once. Sequenced: naive T cells sorted from blood. The origin of the receptors is a man aged 50 to 60 in good health.

This clonotype was observed many times. The chain is built from TRBV24-1 and TRBJ2-3; 7 bases fit TRBD1. The V and J ends lost 4 bases and 2 bases, in that order; junction bases with no gene match: 5. Germline CDR1 reads KGHDR; CDR2 reads SFDVKD. The CDR3 totals 15 residues. CDR3 loop: CATSEPGTVTDTQYF. The DNA of the CDR3 is TGTGCCACCAGTGAACCCGGGACAGTCACAGATACGCAGTATTTT.

Turning to this clonotype: This may stem from a read error, because a much larger clone lies one nucleotide away. CDR3 coding DNA: TGTGCCAGCAGCACCCCGGGATTTGAAACTTTCTTT. This codes for CASSTPGFETFF. The rearrangement joins TRBV7-9 to TRBJ1-1; D is ambiguous. CDR1 and CDR2 (germline): SEHNR, FQNEAQ (reference sequence). CDR3 length: 12 amino acids.

The chain carries TRBV3-1 and TRBJ2-1, with TRBD1 matching 8 bases. V lost 2 bases, J lost 4 bases, and 7 bases stayed unmatched. The germline V gene has CDR1 LGHDT and CDR2 YNNKEL (reference sequence). This CDR3 is built from 16 residues. CDR3 amino acids: CASSQTGGLAYNEQFF. The CDR3 bases are TGTGCCAGCAGCCAAACAGGGGGTCTTGCATACAATGAGCAGTTCTTC.

The gene calls are TRBV2 and TRBJ2-1, with 8 nucleotides matching TRBD1. V was pared by 7 bases and J by 5 bases, with 7 bases of the junction left unmatched. The CDR3 has 14 amino acids. Germline values: CDR1 SNHLY, CDR2 FYNNEI. The CDR3 nucleotides are TGTGCCAGCATGAGGGGGGACAGGAACAATGAGCAGTTCTTC. It yields the protein CASMRGDRNNEQFF. The full variable domain, in which reference TRBV2 and TRBJ2-1 provide the parts outside the CDR3, is EPEVTQTPSHQVTQMGQEVILRCVPISNHLYFYWYRQILGQKVEFLVSFYNNEISEKSEIFDDQFSVERPDGSNFTLKIRSTKLEDSAMYFCASMRGDRNNEQFFGPGTRLTVL.

V and J are TRBV7-2 and TRBJ2-3; a weak D match, TRBD1 (6 bases). In germline, CDR1 is SGHTA, CDR2 FQGNSA. Deletions cut 1 base from V and 5 bases from J, with 13 bases between. This CDR3 has 15 amino acids. CDR3 DNA: TGTGCCAGCAGCTTAGTTTCAGGGGCTGGAGATACGCAGTATTTT. It encodes CASSLVSGAGDTQYF.

This clonotype appeared a few times. The genes are TRBV29-1 and TRBJ1-2; D is possibly TRBD1 (5 bases). V was pared by 4 bases and J by 3 bases, with 18 bases between. Germline CDR1 is SQVTM and CDR2 is ANQGSEA. This CDR3 has 15 residues. DNA for the CDR3: TGCAGCGTTGCAAGTCAGGGACGGGGAGACTATGGCTACACCTTC. It specifies CSVASQGRGDYGYTF.

In this sample, this clonotype turned up many times. The chain combines TRBV5-1 with TRBJ2-5, with 10 bases that match TRBD1. Losses at the gene ends were 4 bases for V and 6 bases for J; bases not matched to a gene: 6. Per the germline V gene, CDR1 is SGHRS and CDR2 is YFSETQ. This CDR3 contains 14 residues. CDR3 amino acids: CASSRRDRGQTQYF. In DNA, the CDR3 is TGCGCCAGCAGCCGCCGGGACAGGGGACAGACCCAGTACTTC.

A few counts support this clonotype. The genes are TRBV27 and TRBJ2-2; TRBD2 matches at 13 bases. Germline V CDR1 and CDR2: MNHEY, SMNVEV (reference sequence). This CDR3 comprises 16 residues. With V trimmed by 6 bases and J by 7 bases, 8 bases remained unmatched. The CDR3 DNA reads TGTGCCAGCAGAACTAGCGGGGGGGCCCGTGTCGGGGAGCTGTTTTTT. Its protein product is CASRTSGGARVGELFF.

This clonotype occurred many times. The CDR3 reads CASSRRGHLYYEQYF. The CDR3 nucleotides are TGTGCCAGCAGCCGCCGGGGACACTTATACTACGAGCAGTACTTC. This chain links TRBV6-2 or TRBV6-3 with TRBJ2-7; TRBD1 is a possible D gene (6 bases). The CDR3 runs 15 residues. With 6 bases removed from V and 3 bases from J, the gap between germline ends came to 18 bases. CDR1 and CDR2 (germline): MNHEY, SVGEGT.

The J gene is TRBJ2-1, the V gene TRBV9; 7 positions match TRBD1. Germline-derived CDR1 and CDR2 are SGDLS and YYNGEE. This CDR3 is 15 amino acids long. Germline trimming cut 2 bases from V and 1 base from J; bases unmatched to any gene: 3. CDR3 loop: CASSVTGVSYNEQFF. DNA of the CDR3: TGTGCCAGCAGCGTTACAGGGGTGTCCTACAATGAGCAGTTCTTC.

This clonotype was counted at least ten times. This chain connects TRBV6-2 or TRBV6-3 to TRBJ2-1; 7 bases map to TRBD2. The germline CDR1 and CDR2 sequences are MNHEY and SVGEGT. Trimming took 4 bases from V and 10 from J; bases not matched to a gene: 7. This CDR3 is built from 13 residues. The CDR3 DNA reads TGTGCCAGCAGTTGGGTCAAAGCGGGGGAGCAGTTCTTC. Translating gives CASSWVKAGEQFF.

At least ten counts were recorded for this clonotype. This rearrangement joins TRBV20-1 to TRBJ2-7; D ambiguous. The germline gives CDR1 DFQATT, CDR2 SNEGSKA (reference sequence). The V end was cut by 5 bases, the J end by 6 bases, with 14 bases between. The CDR3 is 12 amino acids. CDR3 region: CSAGQAPTEQYF. The DNA of the CDR3 is TGCAGTGCTGGGCAGGCCCCTACCGAGCAGTACTTC.

The chain is built from TRBV6-6 and TRBJ2-7; TRBD1 matches 8 bases. The CDR3 contains 11 residues. The germline gives CDR1 MNHNY, CDR2 SVGAGI (reference sequence). Unmatched junction bases numbered 6, after V lost 6 bases and J lost 11 bases. CDR3: CASRQGGEKYF. CDR3 coding DNA: TGTGCCAGCAGACAGGGGGGAGAAAAGTACTTC.

V gene TRBV4-3 combines with J gene TRBJ2-7; 10 bases align to TRBD2. Unmatched junction bases numbered 4, after V lost 0 bases and J lost 2 bases. Germline V gives CDR1 LGHNA, CDR2 YSLEER. The CDR3 contains 16 residues. CDR3 DNA: TGCGCCAGCAGCCAAGACTGGCTAGCGGGGGCCTACGAGCAGTACTTC. The encoded protein is CASSQDWLAGAYEQYF.

This sequence joins TRBV7-6 and TRBJ2-1; 12 bases are a match to TRBD2. The V gene end was trimmed by 5 bases and the J gene end by 9 bases; junction bases not matched to a gene: 5. This CDR3 has 14 amino acids. Looked up from germline, CDR1 is SGHVS and CDR2 is FNYEAQ. The CDR3 sequence is CASSPSGGATEQFF. CDR3 bases: TGTGCCAGCAGCCCTAGCGGGGGGGCTACTGAGCAGTTCTTC. The whole variable domain, filled in from reference TRBV7-6 and TRBJ2-1, reads GAGVSQSPRYKVTKRGQDVALRCDPISGHVSLYWYRQALGQGPEFLTYFNYEAQQDKSGLPNDRFSAERPEGSISTLTIQRTEQRDSAMYRCASSPSGGATEQFFGPGTRLTVL.

Ten or more counts support this clonotype. The chain employs TRBV6-1 and TRBJ2-1, with unresolved D. Trimming cost V 3 bases and J 8 bases, with 11 bases left between them. The germline CDR1 and CDR2 sequences are MNHNS and SASEGT. The CDR3 runs 13 residues. The CDR3 here is CASSDLGWDEQFF. The CDR3 DNA reads as TGTGCCAGCAGTGATCTAGGGTGGGATGAGCAGTTCTTC.

The V call is TRBV20-1, the J call TRBJ2-4, with 7 bases that match TRBD2. The V segment lost 5 bases and the J segment 14 bases; nucleotides outside the gene matches: 24. The CDR3 loop spans 16 amino acids. Germline CDR1 DFQATT, CDR2 SNEGSKA (reference sequence). CDR3 coding DNA: TGCAGTGCTCTAACTAGCGACCCATTAAGGTTGGGTAGTGAGTACTTC. It codes for CSALTSDPLRLGSEYF.

This clonotype was observed many times. V gene TRBV6-1 combines with J gene TRBJ1-5; 7 nucleotides match TRBD1. V lost 8 bases and J lost 1; bases outside the gene matches: 5. The germline V gene encodes CDR1 MNHNS and CDR2 SASEGT. This CDR3 is built from 14 residues. The DNA for the CDR3 is TGTGCCAGCGGGGACAGTACAAGCAATCAGCCCCAGCATTTT. Translating it yields CASGDSTSNQPQHF.

This clonotype was picked up a small number of times. CDR3 amino acids: CASSIGTVNTEAFF. The CDR3 region has the DNA TGTGCCAGTAGTATCGGGACGGTGAACACTGAAGCTTTCTTT. This chain joins TRBV19 and TRBJ1-1; possible D gene TRBD1, 5 bases. V was clipped by 3 bases and J by 0 bases, with 8 bases between them. Germline CDR1 and CDR2: LNHDA and SQIVND (reference sequence). This CDR3 region has 14 residues. The variable domain in full, with the rest retrieved from reference TRBV19 and TRBJ1-1, is DGGITQSPKYLFRKEGQNVTLSCEQNLNHDAMYWYRQDPGQGLRLIYYSQIVNDFQKGDIAEGYSVSREKKESFPLTVTSAQKNPTAFYLCASSIGTVNTEAFFGQGTRLTVV.

This clonotype came up a few times. The gene calls are TRBV6-4 and TRBJ2-3; 7 nucleotides agree with TRBD2. CDR1 MRHNA and CDR2 SNTAGT come from the germline V gene. The V gene end was trimmed by 2 bases and the J gene end by 5 bases; junction bases not matched to a gene: 7. The CDR3 spans 15 residues. The CDR3 loop is CASSDRGVAGDTQYF. CDR3 bases: TGTGCCAGCAGTGACCGGGGGGTAGCGGGAGATACGCAGTATTTT.

The V gene is TRBV4-3, the J gene TRBJ1-4, with a weak D call TRBD1 (5 bases). CDR3 length: 12 amino acids. Germline V gene lookup returns CDR1 LGHNA and CDR2 YSLEER. V lost 4 bases and J 12 bases, leaving 12 bases between the germline ends. The CDR3 coding sequence is TGCGCCAGCAGCCCGAGGATGGGGGAACTGTTTTTT. Translation gives CASSPRMGELFF.